The T cell receptor beta chain under discussion was sequenced for a study of blood T cells in healthy people across ages. Study-wide results and caveats: Relative to aged donors, long-lived donors carried more naive CD4+ cells and displayed higher diversity.

Concerning this clonotype: Its antigen is as yet unknown.

Next came a second PCR, run for about 7 to 12 cycles, which used a sample-barcoded 5' primer along with a J-beta primer mix. A template-switch adaptor with 12 random nucleotides tagged each cDNA molecule. TCRdb re-derived calls from the 5' RACE reads in MiXCR, one entry per CDR3 protein. The table shows 1.2 million to 1.5 million distinct CDR3 sequences, with approximately 42% occurring only once. The germline CDR1 and CDR2 sequences are MGHRA and YSYEKL. Trimming at V came to 4 bases and at J to 0 bases, leaving 12 bases not matched to a gene. CDR3 length equals 18 residues. Every donor contributed about 10 milliliters of peripheral blood by blood draw.

The sample consisted of blood. The chain joins TRBV4-1 to TRBJ2-3; 8 bases fit TRBD2. This clonotype originated in a woman aged 18 to 35 in good health. CDR3 in amino acids: CASSPSGSEWTSTDTQYF. In DNA, the CDR3 is TGCGCCAGCAGCCCTAGCGGGTCTGAGTGGACTAGCACAGATACGCAGTATTTT.